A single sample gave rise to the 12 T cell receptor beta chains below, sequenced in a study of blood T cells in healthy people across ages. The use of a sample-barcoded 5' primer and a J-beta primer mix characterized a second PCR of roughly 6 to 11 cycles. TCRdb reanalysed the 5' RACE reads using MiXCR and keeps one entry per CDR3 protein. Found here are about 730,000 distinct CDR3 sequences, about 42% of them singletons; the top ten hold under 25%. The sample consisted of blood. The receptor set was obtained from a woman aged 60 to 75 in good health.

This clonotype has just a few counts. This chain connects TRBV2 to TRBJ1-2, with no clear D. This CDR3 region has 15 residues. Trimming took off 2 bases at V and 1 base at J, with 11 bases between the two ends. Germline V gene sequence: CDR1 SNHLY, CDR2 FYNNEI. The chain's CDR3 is CASSEPETDNYGYTF. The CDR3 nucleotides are TGTGCCAGCAGTGAACCCGAGACGGATAACTATGGCTACACCTTC. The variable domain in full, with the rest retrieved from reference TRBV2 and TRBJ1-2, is EPEVTQTPSHQVTQMGQEVILRCVPISNHLYFYWYRQILGQKVEFLVSFYNNEISEKSEIFDDQFSVERPDGSNFTLKIRSTKLEDSAMYFCASSEPETDNYGYTFGSGTRLTVV.

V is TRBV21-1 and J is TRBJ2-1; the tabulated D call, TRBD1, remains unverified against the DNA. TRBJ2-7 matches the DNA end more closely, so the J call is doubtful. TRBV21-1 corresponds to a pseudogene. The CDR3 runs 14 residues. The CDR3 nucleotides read TGTGCCAGCAGCAAAAGTGGGCGGTACAATGAGCAGTACTTC. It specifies CASSKSGRYNEQYF.

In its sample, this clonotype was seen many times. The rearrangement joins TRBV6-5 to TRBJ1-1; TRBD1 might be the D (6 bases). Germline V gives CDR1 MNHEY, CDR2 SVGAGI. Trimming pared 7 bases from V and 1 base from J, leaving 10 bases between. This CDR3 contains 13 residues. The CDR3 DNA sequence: TGTGCCAGCACCCTAGGGGGGAACACTGAAGCTTTCTTT. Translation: CASTLGGNTEAFF.

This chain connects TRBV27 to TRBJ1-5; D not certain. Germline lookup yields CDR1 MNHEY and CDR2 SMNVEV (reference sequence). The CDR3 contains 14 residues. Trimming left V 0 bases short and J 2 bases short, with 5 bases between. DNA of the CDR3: TGTGCCAGCAGTTTATCGAGAGGCAATCAGCCCCAGCATTTT. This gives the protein CASSLSRGNQPQHF.

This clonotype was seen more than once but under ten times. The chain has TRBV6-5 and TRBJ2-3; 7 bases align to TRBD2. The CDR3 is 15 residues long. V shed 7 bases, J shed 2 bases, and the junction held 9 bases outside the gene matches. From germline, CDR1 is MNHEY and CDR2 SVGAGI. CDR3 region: CASKVERENTDTQYF. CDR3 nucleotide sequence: TGTGCCAGCAAAGTCGAGCGGGAAAACACAGATACGCAGTATTTT.

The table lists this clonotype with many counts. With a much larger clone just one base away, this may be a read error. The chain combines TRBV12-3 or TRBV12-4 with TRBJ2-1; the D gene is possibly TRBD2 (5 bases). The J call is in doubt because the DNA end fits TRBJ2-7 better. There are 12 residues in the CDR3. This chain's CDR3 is CASSSSYNEQYF. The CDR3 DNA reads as TGTGCCAGCAGTTCTAGCTACAATGAGCAGTACTTC.

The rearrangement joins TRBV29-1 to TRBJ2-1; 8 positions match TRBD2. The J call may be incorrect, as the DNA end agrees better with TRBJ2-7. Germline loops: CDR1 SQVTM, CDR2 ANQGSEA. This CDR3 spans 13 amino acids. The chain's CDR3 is CSVDSLAGNEQYF. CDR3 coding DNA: TGCAGCGTTGATAGCCTAGCGGGCAATGAGCAGTACTTC.

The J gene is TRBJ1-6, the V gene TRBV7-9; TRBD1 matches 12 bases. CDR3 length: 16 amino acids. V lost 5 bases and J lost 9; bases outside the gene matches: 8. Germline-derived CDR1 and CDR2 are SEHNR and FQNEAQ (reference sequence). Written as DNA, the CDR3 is TGTGCCAGCAGCCCCGGGACAGGGGGCCTGTGTTCACCCCTCCACTTT. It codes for CASSPGTGGLCSPLHF.

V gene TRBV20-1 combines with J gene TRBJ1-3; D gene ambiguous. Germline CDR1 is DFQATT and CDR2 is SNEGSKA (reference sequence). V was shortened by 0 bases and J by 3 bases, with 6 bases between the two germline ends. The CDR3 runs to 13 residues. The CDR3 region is CSARDPLGNTIYF. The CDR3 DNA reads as TGCAGTGCTAGAGATCCCCTTGGAAACACCATATATTTT.

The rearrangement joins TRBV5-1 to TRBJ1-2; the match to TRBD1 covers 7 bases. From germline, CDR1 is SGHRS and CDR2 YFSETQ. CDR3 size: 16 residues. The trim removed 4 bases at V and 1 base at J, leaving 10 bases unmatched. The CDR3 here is CASSLGQHDYNYGYTF. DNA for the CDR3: TGCGCCAGCAGCCTGGGACAGCATGATTATAACTATGGCTACACCTTC.

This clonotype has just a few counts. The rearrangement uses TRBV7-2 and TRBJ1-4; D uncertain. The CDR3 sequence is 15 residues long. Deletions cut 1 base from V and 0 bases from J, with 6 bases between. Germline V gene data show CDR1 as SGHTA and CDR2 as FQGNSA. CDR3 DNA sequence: TGTGCCAGCAGCTTAGACAGAACAACTAATGAAAAACTGTTTTTT. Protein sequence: CASSLDRTTNEKLFF.

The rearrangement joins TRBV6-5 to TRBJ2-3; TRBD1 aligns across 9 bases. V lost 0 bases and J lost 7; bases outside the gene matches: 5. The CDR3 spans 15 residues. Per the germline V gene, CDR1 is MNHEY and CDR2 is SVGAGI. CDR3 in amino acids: CASSYSITGGNTQYF. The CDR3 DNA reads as TGTGCCAGCAGTTACTCGATAACAGGGGGCAATACGCAGTATTTT.